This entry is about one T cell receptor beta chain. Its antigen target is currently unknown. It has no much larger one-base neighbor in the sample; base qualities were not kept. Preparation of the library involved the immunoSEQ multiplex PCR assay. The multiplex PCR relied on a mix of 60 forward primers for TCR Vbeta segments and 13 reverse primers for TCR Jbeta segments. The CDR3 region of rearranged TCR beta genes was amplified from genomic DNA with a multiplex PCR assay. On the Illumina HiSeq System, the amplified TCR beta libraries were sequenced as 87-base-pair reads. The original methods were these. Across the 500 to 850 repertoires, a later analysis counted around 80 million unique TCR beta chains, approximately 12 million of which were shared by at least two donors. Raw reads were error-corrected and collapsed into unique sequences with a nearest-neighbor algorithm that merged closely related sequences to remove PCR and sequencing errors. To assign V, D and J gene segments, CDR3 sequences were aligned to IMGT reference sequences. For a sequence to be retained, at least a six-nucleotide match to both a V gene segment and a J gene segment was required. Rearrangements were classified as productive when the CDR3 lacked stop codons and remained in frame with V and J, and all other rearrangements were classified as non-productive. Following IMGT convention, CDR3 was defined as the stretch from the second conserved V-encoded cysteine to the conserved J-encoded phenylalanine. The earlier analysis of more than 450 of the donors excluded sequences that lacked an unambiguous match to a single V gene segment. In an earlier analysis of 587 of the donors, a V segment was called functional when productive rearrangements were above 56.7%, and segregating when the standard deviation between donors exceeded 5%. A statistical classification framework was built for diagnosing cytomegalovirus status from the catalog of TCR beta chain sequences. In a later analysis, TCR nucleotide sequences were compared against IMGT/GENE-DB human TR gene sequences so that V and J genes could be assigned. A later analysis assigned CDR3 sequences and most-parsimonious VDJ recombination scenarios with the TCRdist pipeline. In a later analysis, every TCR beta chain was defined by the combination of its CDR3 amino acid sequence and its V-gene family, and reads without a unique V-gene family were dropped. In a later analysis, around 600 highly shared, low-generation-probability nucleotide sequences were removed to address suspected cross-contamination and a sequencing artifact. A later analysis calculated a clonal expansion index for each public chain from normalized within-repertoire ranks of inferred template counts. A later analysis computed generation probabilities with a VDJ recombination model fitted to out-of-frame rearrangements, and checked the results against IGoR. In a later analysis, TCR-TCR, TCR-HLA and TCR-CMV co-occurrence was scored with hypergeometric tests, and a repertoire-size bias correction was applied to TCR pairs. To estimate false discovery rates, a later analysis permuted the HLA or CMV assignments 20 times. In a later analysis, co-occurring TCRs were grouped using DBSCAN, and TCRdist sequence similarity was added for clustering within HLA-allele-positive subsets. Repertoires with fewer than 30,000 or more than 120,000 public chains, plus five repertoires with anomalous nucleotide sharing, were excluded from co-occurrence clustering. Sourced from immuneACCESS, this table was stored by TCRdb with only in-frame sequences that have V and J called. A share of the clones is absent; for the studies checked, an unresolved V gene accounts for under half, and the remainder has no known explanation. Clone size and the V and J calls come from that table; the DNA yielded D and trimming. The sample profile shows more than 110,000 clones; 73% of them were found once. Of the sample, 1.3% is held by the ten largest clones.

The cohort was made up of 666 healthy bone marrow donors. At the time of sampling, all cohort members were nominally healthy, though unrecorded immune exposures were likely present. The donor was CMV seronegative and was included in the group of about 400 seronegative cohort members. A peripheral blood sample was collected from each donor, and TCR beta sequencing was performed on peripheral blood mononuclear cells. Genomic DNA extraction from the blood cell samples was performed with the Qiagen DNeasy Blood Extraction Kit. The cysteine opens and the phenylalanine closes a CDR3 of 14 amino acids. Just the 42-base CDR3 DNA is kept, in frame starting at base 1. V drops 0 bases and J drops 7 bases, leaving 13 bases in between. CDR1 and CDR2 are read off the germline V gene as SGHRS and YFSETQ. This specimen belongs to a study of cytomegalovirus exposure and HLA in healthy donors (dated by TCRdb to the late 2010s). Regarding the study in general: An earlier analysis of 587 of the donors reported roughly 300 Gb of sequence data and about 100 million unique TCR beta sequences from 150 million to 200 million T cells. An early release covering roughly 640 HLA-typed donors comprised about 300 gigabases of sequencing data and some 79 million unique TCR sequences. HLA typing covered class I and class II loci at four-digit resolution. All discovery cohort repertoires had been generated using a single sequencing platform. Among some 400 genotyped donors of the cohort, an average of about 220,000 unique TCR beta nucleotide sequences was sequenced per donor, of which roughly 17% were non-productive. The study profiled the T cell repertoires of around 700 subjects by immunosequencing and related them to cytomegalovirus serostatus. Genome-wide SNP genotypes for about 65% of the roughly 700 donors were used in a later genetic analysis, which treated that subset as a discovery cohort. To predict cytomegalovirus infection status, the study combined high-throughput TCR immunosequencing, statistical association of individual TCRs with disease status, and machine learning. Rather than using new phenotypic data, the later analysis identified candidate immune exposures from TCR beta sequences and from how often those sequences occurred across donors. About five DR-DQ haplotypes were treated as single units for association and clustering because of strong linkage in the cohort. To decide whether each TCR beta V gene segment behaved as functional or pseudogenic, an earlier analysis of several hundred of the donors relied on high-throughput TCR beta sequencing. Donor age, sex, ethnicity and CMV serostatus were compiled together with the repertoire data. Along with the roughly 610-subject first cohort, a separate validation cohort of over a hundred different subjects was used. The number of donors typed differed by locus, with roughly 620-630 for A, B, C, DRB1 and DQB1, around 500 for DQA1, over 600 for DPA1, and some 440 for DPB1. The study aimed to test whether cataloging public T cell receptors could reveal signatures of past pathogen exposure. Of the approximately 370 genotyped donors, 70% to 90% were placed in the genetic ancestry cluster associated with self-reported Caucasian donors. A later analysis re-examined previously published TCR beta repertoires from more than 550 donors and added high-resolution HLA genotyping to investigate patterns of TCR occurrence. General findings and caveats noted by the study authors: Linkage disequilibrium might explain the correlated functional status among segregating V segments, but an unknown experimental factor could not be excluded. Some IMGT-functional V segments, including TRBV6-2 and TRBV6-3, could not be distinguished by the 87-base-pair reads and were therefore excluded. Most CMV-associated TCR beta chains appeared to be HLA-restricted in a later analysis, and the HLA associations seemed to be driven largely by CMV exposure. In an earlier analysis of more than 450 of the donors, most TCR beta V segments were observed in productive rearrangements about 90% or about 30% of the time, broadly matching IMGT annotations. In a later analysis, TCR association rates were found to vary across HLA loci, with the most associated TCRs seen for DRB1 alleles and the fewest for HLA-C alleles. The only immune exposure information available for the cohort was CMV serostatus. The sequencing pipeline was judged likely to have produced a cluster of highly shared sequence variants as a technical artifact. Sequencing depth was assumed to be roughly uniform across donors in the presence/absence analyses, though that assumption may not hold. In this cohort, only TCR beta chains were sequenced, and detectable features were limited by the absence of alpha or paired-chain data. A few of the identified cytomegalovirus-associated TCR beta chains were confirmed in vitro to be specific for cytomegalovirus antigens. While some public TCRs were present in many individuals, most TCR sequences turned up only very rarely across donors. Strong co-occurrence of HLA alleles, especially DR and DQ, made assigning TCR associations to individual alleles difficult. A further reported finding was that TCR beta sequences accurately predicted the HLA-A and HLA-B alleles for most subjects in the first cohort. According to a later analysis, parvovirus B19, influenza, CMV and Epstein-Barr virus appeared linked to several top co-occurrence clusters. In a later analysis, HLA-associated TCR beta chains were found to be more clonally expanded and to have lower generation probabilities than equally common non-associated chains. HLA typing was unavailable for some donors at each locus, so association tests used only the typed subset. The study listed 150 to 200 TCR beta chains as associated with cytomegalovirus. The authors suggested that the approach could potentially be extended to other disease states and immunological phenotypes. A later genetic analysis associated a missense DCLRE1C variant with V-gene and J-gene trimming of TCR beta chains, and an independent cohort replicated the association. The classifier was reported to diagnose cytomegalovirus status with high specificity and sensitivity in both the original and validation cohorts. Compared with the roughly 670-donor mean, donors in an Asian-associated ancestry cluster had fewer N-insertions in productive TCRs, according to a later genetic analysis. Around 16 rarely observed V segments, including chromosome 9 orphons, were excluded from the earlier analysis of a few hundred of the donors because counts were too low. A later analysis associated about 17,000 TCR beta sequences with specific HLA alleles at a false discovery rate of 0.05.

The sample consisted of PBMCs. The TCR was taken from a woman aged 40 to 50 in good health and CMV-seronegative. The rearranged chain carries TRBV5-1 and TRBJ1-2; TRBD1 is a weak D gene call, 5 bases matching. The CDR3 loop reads CASSLEAGGSGYTF. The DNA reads TGCGCCAGCAGCTTGGAGGCGGGGGGGAGTGGCTACACCTTC.